This TCR beta chain comes out of a study of beta chain features in type 1 diabetes. In the case of this clone: Its antigen is not known.

The sequenced template was cDNA made from the entire isolated RNA. Profiled with immunoSEQ multiplex PCR; TCRdb holds only in-frame clones, not every one. The sample lists approximately 730,000 clones; 13% were seen once. Trimming stripped 5 bases from V and 0 bases from J, with 9 bases between. From germline, CDR1 is MNHEY and CDR2 SVGAGI. The CDR3 runs to 14 residues. Findings and limits, study-wide: TCRB CDR3s from Type 1 diabetes patients were moderately but significantly shorter in all four CD4+ subsets.

Sequenced: naive CD4+ T cells from blood. This chain links TRBV6-5 with TRBJ2-3, with no clear D. The sequence came from a man aged 18 to 35 with type 1 diabetes. CDR3 amino acids: CASSQGPSTDTQYF. As DNA, the CDR3 is TGTGCCAGCAGTCAAGGACCAAGCACAGATACGCAGTATTTT.